These 28 T cell receptor beta chains were all obtained from the same sample, sequenced in a study of blood T cell repertoires in COVID-19. Sequencing was performed with immunoSEQ multiplex PCR; in TCRdb, only in-frame clones are kept and a portion is missing. The data show around 60,000 clones, approximately 90% seen once. Sequencing was carried out using peripheral blood. These receptors were collected from a human donor with active COVID-19. The donor label of this sample is uncertain.

This CDR3 reads CASSGGRGETQYF. The CDR3 coding sequence is TGTGCCAGCAGCGGAGGGCGGGGAGAGACCCAGTACTTC. The V and J genes are TRBV9 and TRBJ2-5; possible D gene TRBD2, 6 bases. Germline loops: CDR1 SGDLS, CDR2 YYNGEE. This CDR3 comprises 13 residues. V lost 3 bases and J 4 bases, leaving 10 bases between the germline ends.

This clone was seen a single time. V gene TRBV19 combines with J gene TRBJ1-2; TRBD1 is a possible D gene (5 bases). Germline V CDR1 and CDR2: LNHDA, SQIVND (reference sequence). Trimming pared 7 bases from V and 6 bases from J, leaving 18 bases between. The CDR3 loop spans 14 amino acids. Here the CDR3 DNA reads TGTGCCAGTAAGTCAGGGCAGGGCCAGAATGGCTACACCTTC. This translates into CASKSGQGQNGYTF.

The V call is TRBV15, the J call TRBJ2-2; 9 nucleotides agree with TRBD1. The CDR3 spans 15 residues. CDR1 and CDR2 (germline): LNHNV, YYDKDF (reference sequence). The V gene end was trimmed by 3 bases and the J gene end by 8 bases; junction bases not matched to a gene: 7. The CDR3 spells CATSSTGTGRGELFF. The CDR3 nucleotides read TGTGCCACCAGCAGCACCGGGACAGGGAGAGGGGAGCTGTTTTTT.

The rearrangement uses TRBV5-1 and TRBJ2-3; the D gene is possibly TRBD1 (5 bases). The CDR3 runs to 14 residues. The V gene lost 0 bases and the J gene lost 8 bases, with 13 bases spanning the gap. The germline gives CDR1 SGHRS, CDR2 YFSETQ. The DNA for the CDR3 is TGCGCCAGCAGCTTGGGTAGGGGATGGAGTACGCAGTATTTT. Translation gives CASSLGRGWSTQYF.

The genes are TRBV20-1 and TRBJ1-5; possible D gene TRBD1, 5 bases. Trimming left V 3 bases short and J 2 bases short, with 11 bases between. Germline V gene sequence: CDR1 DFQATT, CDR2 SNEGSKA (reference sequence). The CDR3 is 14 residues long. The CDR3 DNA reads as TGCAGTGCTAGTGGACGGGGGGGCAATCAGCCCCAGCATTTT. This encodes CSASGRGGNQPQHF.

This chain uses TRBV29-1 with TRBJ1-2; 12 nucleotides line up with TRBD1. V shed 2 bases and J 7 bases; nucleotides not matched to a gene: 5. This CDR3 has 14 amino acids. Germline values: CDR1 SQVTM, CDR2 ANQGSEA. The CDR3 DNA follows: TGCAGCGTTGAACATCGGGACAGGGGGCCTGGCTACACCTTC. Amino acids: CSVEHRDRGPGYTF.

The V call is TRBV4-1, the J call TRBJ2-1, with 11 bases aligning to TRBD2. The ends lost 1 base at V and 9 bases at J; junction bases unmatched: 8. The CDR3 spans 16 residues. Per germline, CDR1 MGHRA and CDR2 YSYEKL. CDR3 region: CASSQGSGRALFEQFF. In DNA, the CDR3 is TGCGCCAGCAGCCAAGGTAGCGGGAGGGCCTTATTTGAGCAGTTCTTC.

V and J are TRBV5-1 and TRBJ2-2, with D possibly matching TRBD2 (6 bases). The CDR3 consists of 17 residues. Germline V gene data show CDR1 as SGHRS and CDR2 as YFSETQ. Trimming cost V 1 base and J 0 bases, with 13 bases left between them. CDR3 DNA sequence: TGCGCCAGCAGCTTGCGCCTTACGGGGGCGAACACCGGGGAGCTGTTTTTT. Its protein product is CASSLRLTGANTGELFF.

The V gene is TRBV19, the J gene TRBJ1-3; unclear D gene. This CDR3 comprises 15 residues. The V end was cut by 3 bases, the J end by 2 bases, with 11 bases between. Germline V gives CDR1 LNHDA, CDR2 SQIVND (reference sequence). The CDR3 DNA reads TGTGCCAGTAGTATGGAGGGTTGGCCTGGAAACACCATATATTTT. It is translated as CASSMEGWPGNTIYF.

This sequence joins TRBV9 and TRBJ2-3; no clear D gene. The CDR3 spans 14 residues. CDR1 SGDLS and CDR2 YYNGEE come from the germline V gene. The V end was cut by 0 bases, the J end by 2 bases, with 7 bases between. CDR3: CASSVAHFTDTQYF. The CDR3 DNA reads as TGTGCCAGCAGCGTAGCGCACTTCACAGATACGCAGTATTTT.

The gene calls are TRBV2 and TRBJ2-3; a possible D gene is TRBD1 (5 bases). Germline lookup yields CDR1 SNHLY and CDR2 FYNNEI. Trimming removed 5 bases from V and 6 bases from J, with 15 bases in between. The CDR3 sequence is 14 residues long. CDR3 region: CASSPSRSGDTQYF. The CDR3 nucleotides read TGTGCCAGCAGTCCCAGTCGATCAGGGGATACGCAGTATTTT.

V is TRBV11-2 and J is TRBJ2-1; 7 nucleotides agree with TRBD2. V shed 1 base and J 10 bases; nucleotides not matched to a gene: 4. This CDR3 region has 13 residues. The germline CDR1 and CDR2 sequences are SGHAT and FQNNGV. In nucleotides, the CDR3 is TGTGCCAGCAGCTTAGGCGCGCGGGAGGAGCAGTTCTTC. This codes for CASSLGAREEQFF.

The V and J genes are TRBV9 and TRBJ2-2; the match to TRBD2 covers 9 bases. The V gene's germline CDR1 is SGDLS and CDR2 YYNGEE. Trimming took 4 bases from V and 4 from J; bases not matched to a gene: 8. CDR3 size: 16 residues. The chain's CDR3 is CASSILSGRSTGELFF. For the CDR3, the DNA is TGTGCCAGCAGCATACTAAGCGGGAGGAGCACCGGGGAGCTGTTTTTT.

The chain recombines TRBV7-2 with TRBJ2-1, with 12 bases fitting TRBD2. CDR3 length equals 16 residues. Germline CDR1 reads SGHTA; CDR2 reads FQGNSA. V shed 2 bases and J 6 bases; nucleotides not matched to a gene: 5. In DNA, the CDR3 is TGTGCCAGCAGCTTACAAGGGACTAGCGGGCTCAATGAGCAGTTCTTC. This translates into CASSLQGTSGLNEQFF. Based on the CDR3 plus reference TRBV7-2 and TRBJ2-1, the full variable domain is GAGVSQSPSNKVTEKGKDVELRCDPISGHTALYWYRQSLGQGLEFLIYFQGNSAPDKSGLPSDRFSAERTGGSVSTLTIQRTQQEDSAVYLCASSLQGTSGLNEQFFGPGTRLTVL.

CDR3: CASSDWAGGSYEQYF. Written as DNA, the CDR3 is TGCGCCAGCAGTGATTGGGCAGGGGGGTCCTACGAGCAGTACTTC. The chain combines TRBV10-1 with TRBJ2-7, with a weak D call TRBD1 (7 bases). V shed 3 bases and J shed 1 base, with 13 bases lying between them. This CDR3 contains 15 residues. Germline CDR1 reads WNHNN; CDR2 reads SYGVQD (reference sequence).

The chain uses TRBV10-1 and TRBJ1-5; D gene ambiguous. Germline CDR1 WNHNN, CDR2 SYGVQD (reference sequence). V lost 7 bases to trimming and J lost 3 bases, with 16 bases between them. The CDR3 has 15 residues. The CDR3 is CASNWVRGNNQPQHF. CDR3 nucleotide sequence: TGCGCCAGCAATTGGGTAAGAGGGAACAATCAGCCCCAGCATTTT.

The chain recombines TRBV7-2 with TRBJ2-3, with D hard to call. This CDR3 is built from 14 residues. Germline-derived CDR1 and CDR2 are SGHTA and FQGNSA. V gave up 3 bases and J gave up 9 bases, with 16 bases separating them. CDR3 DNA sequence: TGTGCCAGCAGCTTCCCTGAGAGGCGTGGCACGCAGTATTTT. As protein: CASSFPERRGTQYF. Full variable domain (rest looked up from reference TRBV7-2 and TRBJ2-3): GAGVSQSPSNKVTEKGKDVELRCDPISGHTALYWYRQSLGQGLEFLIYFQGNSAPDKSGLPSDRFSAERTGGSVSTLTIQRTQQEDSAVYLCASSFPERRGTQYFGPGTRLTVL.

This clone has more than one count but fewer than ten. J is TRBJ2-3 and V is TRBV27, with a tentative D call TRBD1 (6 bases). This CDR3 has 15 residues. V was trimmed by 5 bases and J by 3 bases, leaving 15 bases between them. The germline CDR1 and CDR2 sequences are MNHEY and SMNVEV (reference sequence). The CDR3 nucleotides read TGTGCCAGCAGTGTGGACAGTGGGGGTACAGATACGCAGTATTTT. Protein: CASSVDSGGTDTQYF.

The chain joins TRBV5-4 to TRBJ2-5, with TRBD2 identical over 9 bases. Looked up from germline, CDR1 is SGHNT and CDR2 is YYREEE (reference sequence). CDR3 length: 15 residues. J was trimmed by 0 bases and V by 1 base; bases with no gene match: 1. CDR3 amino acids: CASSLPSGNQETQYF. CDR3 coding DNA: TGTGCCAGCAGCTTGCCTAGCGGGAACCAAGAGACCCAGTACTTC.

The rearrangement uses TRBV28 and TRBJ2-2, with a tentative D call TRBD1 (6 bases). Trimming took 3 bases from V and 7 from J, leaving 12 bases between them. Germline CDR1 reads MDHEN; CDR2 reads SYDVKM. This CDR3 has 14 residues. CDR3 DNA: TGTGCCAGCAGTTTTGACAGGCGGATCGGGGAGCTGTTTTTT. Its translation is CASSFDRRIGELFF.

V gene TRBV28 combines with J gene TRBJ2-1, with TRBD1 identical over 7 bases. Germline CDR1 reads MDHEN; CDR2 reads SYDVKM. This CDR3 is built from 11 residues. V lost 8 bases and J lost 6; bases outside the gene matches: 1. The DNA for the CDR3 is TGTGCCAGCCGACAGGGCAATGAGCAGTTCTTC. This codes for CASRQGNEQFF.

The rearrangement links TRBV20-1 to TRBJ1-5; D uncertain. The CDR3 length is 13 residues. V shed 7 bases and J shed 9 bases, with 19 bases lying between them. Germline V gene lookup returns CDR1 DFQATT and CDR2 SNEGSKA (reference sequence). CDR3 coding DNA: TGCAGTGTTAATGAGGTCGGGAAAGGGCCCCAGCATTTT. This translates into CSVNEVGKGPQHF.

DNA of the CDR3: TGTGCCATCACCACACCACCGCAAGAGACCCAGTACTTC. Its protein is CAITTPPQETQYF. The chain recombines TRBV10-3 with TRBJ2-5; D is unclear. The ends were cut back, 7 bases at V and 2 bases at J, with 11 bases in the middle. This CDR3 is 13 amino acids long. Germline V gene sequence: CDR1 ENHRY, CDR2 SYGVKD.

This clone was detected a few times. This chain connects TRBV7-2 to TRBJ2-7; 10 bases fit TRBD2. CDR1 is SGHTA and CDR2 is FQGNSA in the germline V gene. J lost 2 bases, V lost 5 bases, and 3 bases had no gene match. This CDR3 spans 14 amino acids. The CDR3 sequence: CASSPGLAAYEQYF. The CDR3 DNA sequence: TGTGCCAGCAGCCCCGGACTAGCGGCCTACGAGCAGTACTTC.

This chain connects TRBV9 to TRBJ2-3; maybe TRBD2 (6 bases). The CDR3 length is 16 residues. The V gene's germline CDR1 is SGDLS and CDR2 YYNGEE. Trimming cost V 0 bases and J 5 bases, with 16 bases left between them. The chain's CDR3 is CASSVGGGQFKDTQYF. CDR3 DNA sequence: TGTGCCAGCAGCGTAGGGGGAGGCCAATTCAAAGATACGCAGTATTTT.

The chain uses TRBV29-1 and TRBJ2-2; D is possibly TRBD1 (5 bases). The V gene lost 6 bases and the J gene lost 3 bases, with 11 bases spanning the gap. The CDR3 is 13 residues long. In germline, CDR1 is SQVTM, CDR2 ANQGSEA. CDR3 coding DNA: TGCAGCGTGGACCAGGGTTACACCGGGGAGCTGTTTTTT. Translating it yields CSVDQGYTGELFF.

The chain employs TRBV27 and TRBJ2-7; TRBD1 matches 7 bases. With 7 bases clipped from V and 0 bases from J, the junction kept 9 bases outside the gene matches. The germline CDR1 and CDR2 sequences are MNHEY and SMNVEV (reference sequence). This CDR3 is built from 15 residues. The chain's CDR3 is CASTESGTVSYEQYF. The CDR3 DNA is TGTGCCAGCACCGAATCCGGGACAGTCTCCTACGAGCAGTACTTC.

The chain has TRBV5-1 and TRBJ2-7; D not certain. The CDR3 spans 12 residues. Trimming stripped 5 bases from V and 3 bases from J, with 9 bases between. Per the germline V gene, CDR1 is SGHRS and CDR2 is YFSETQ. The CDR3 coding sequence is TGCGCCAGCAGTGGTACAGACTACGAGCAGTACTTC. This codes for CASSGTDYEQYF.